What follows is one TCR beta chain and its context. This record comes from a study of blood T cell repertoires in COVID-19. Across the whole study: The United States, Italy and Spain supplied acute and convalescent COVID-19 samples. In each case, the material was cDNA or gDNA derived from T cells, B-cell-depleted T cells, or PBMCs.

As originally analysed: Amplification from reference gene primers served as the basis for estimated nucleated cell counts. Method: immunoSEQ multiplex PCR; TCRdb's copy keeps in-frame clones and lacks some. D and trimming were read from the DNA, whereas the V and J calls and clone size are those reported in that table. The sample carries under 150,000 clones, over 80% recorded once. V dropped 9 bases and J dropped 2; count of bases not matched to a gene: 9. The CDR3 is 14 residues long. Germline-derived CDR1 and CDR2 are SGHNT and YYREEE (reference sequence). The V call is TRBV5-4, the J call TRBJ2-7; the match to TRBD2 covers 9 bases. Sequencing was done on a sample of peripheral blood. The TCR was taken from a man aged 30 to 45 with acute or convalescent COVID-19. The chain's CDR3 is CATRGSGRPYEQYV. In DNA form, the CDR3 reads TGTGCCACCCGGGGTAGCGGGAGACCCTACGAGCAGTACGTC.